This T cell receptor (beta chain) was identified in a study of T cells after yellow fever vaccination. Using its own MiXCR run on the 5' RACE reads, TCRdb lists one record per CDR3 protein. The table lists 99,000 or so distinct CDR3 sequences, approximately 5.5% of them singletons. Germline V gene data show CDR1 as DFQATT and CDR2 as SNEGSKA (reference sequence). This CDR3 is 13 amino acids long. Trimming stripped 5 bases from V and 6 bases from J, with 15 bases between. This TCR was sampled from a man aged 18 to 30 who received the YFV17D yellow fever vaccine. The rearrangement uses TRBV20-1 and TRBJ2-3; D unclear. The material was CD8+ T cells sorted from PBMCs, obtained 10 days after the yellow fever booster vaccination. The CDR3 DNA reads TGCAGTGCTTCAGAAGGAGTTCGGGATACGCAGTATTTT. It encodes CSASEGVRDTQYF.